The entry below describes one T cell receptor (beta chain). CDR3 length equals 14 residues. Trimming left V 4 bases short and J 2 bases short, with 8 bases between. Looked up from germline, CDR1 is LGHNA and CDR2 is YSLEER. The data derive from a study of long-term antiretroviral therapy in people with HIV. Researchers report immunoSEQ v3.0 was run at survey level. Clones were read by immunoSEQ multiplex PCR, and TCRdb kept only the in-frame ones, dropping some. The sample lists almost 35,000 clones, around 94% occurring once. The rearrangement uses TRBV4-3 and TRBJ2-2; either TRBD1 or TRBD2 may supply D (5 bases each). The input for sequencing was unsorted PBMCs, taken around 5 years after starting antiretroviral therapy. The origin of this receptor is a woman between 50 and 59 years old with HIV. CDR3 coding DNA: TGCGCCAGCAGCCGGGACCTCAACACCGGGGAGCTGTTTTTT. This encodes CASSRDLNTGELFF.